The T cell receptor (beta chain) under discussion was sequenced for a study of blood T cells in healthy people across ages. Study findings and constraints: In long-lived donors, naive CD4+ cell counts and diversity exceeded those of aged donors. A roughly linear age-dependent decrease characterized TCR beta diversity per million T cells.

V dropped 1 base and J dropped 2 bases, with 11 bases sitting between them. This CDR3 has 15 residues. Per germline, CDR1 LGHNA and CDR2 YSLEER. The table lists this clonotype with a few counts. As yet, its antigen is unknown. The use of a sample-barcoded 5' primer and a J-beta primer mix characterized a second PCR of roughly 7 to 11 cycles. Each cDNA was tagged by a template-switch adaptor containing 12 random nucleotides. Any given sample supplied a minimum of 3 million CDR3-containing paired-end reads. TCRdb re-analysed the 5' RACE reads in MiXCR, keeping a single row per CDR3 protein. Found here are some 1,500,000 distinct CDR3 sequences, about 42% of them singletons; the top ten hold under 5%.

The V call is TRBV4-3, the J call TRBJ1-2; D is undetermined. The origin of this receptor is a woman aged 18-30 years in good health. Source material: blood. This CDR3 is CASSQVFTVNYGYTF. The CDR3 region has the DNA TGCGCCAGCAGCCAAGTTTTCACAGTAAACTATGGCTACACCTTC.